The T cell receptor beta chain under discussion was sequenced for a study of T cells in Graves' hyperthyroidism and ophthalmopathy. For the study at large: Pretreatment peripheral blood was obtained at initial diagnosis. Study-wide findings and caveats: Peripheral blood also featured most of the thyroid clonotypes expanded above 0.001.

Amplified TCR beta CDR3 regions came from RNA transcripts. An initial round of RT-PCR targeting the TCR CDR3 relied on the HTBI primer set. TCRdb reprocessed the multiplex PCR reads with MiXCR, giving one entry per CDR3 protein. The data hold 300,000 to 450,000 distinct CDR3 sequences, with around 25% observed a single time. In its sample, this clonotype was seen many times. Its specificity is not known. The definition of stable Graves' hyperthyroidism was no ophthalmopathy progression within 18 months. Hyperthyroidism was newly diagnosed in patients aged 18 to 65 (duration under 2 months). J lost 2 bases, V lost 2 bases, and 6 bases had no gene match. The CDR3 has 17 residues. The germline CDR1 and CDR2 sequences are SGHAT and FQNNGV.

The rearrangement links TRBV11-2 to TRBJ2-7; 13 nucleotides line up with TRBD2. The source material was blood. The sequence was collected from a man aged 50 to 60 with Graves' hyperthyroidism. The CDR3 nucleotides read TGTGCCAGCAGCTTAACTAGCGGGAGGGAGGGGGCCTACGAGCAGTACTTC. Its translation: CASSLTSGREGAYEQYF.